This T cell receptor (beta chain) was documented in a study of blood T cell repertoires in COVID-19. Study-wide background: Sources were T cells, B-cell-depleted T cells, or PBMCs; the material itself was cDNA or gDNA.

The germline V gene has CDR1 SGHTS and CDR2 YDEGEE. V gave up 4 bases and J gave up 2 bases; unmatched junction bases: 11. CDR3 length: 16 residues. The method was immunoSEQ multiplex PCR; TCRdb's version includes in-frame clones alone and lacks a portion of them. The repertoire holds 300,000 or so clones, more than 80% seen once, with approximately 1.2% in the top ten. Sequences were obtained from PBMCs or T cells enriched from blood (not recorded which). This sequence originates from a woman under 40 who had recovered from COVID-19. This chain links TRBV5-8 with TRBJ2-5, with 7 bases aligning to TRBD1. As DNA, the CDR3 is TGTGCCAGCAGCGCAGGGAGAGGGGGCGCACAAGAGACCCAGTACTTC. Translated: CASSAGRGGAQETQYF.